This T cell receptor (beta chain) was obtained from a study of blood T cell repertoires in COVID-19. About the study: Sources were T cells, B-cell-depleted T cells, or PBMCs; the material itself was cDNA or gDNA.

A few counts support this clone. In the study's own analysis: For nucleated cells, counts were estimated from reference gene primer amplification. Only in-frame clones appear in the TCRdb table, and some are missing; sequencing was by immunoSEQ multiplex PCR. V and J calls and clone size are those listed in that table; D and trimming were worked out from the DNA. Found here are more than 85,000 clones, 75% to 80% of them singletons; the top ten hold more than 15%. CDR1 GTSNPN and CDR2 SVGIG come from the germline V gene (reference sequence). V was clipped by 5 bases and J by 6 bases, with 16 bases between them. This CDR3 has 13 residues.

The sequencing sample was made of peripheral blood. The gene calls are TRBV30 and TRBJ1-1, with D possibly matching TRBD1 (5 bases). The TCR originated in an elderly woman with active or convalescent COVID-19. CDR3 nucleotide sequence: TGTGCCTGGGGTTGGGGGAGGATACCTGAAGCTTTCTTT. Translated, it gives CAWGWGRIPEAFF.